A single TCR beta chain is shown here with its context. Trimming removed 2 bases from V and 2 bases from J; junction bases left unmatched: 4. Germline values: CDR1 SGHNT, CDR2 YYREEE (reference sequence). The CDR3 is 15 residues long. These data belong to a study of shared clonotypes between healthy human individuals. Sorted-subset replicate PCRs used 200 ng of genomic DNA. This amount corresponded to tens of thousands of T cell genomes. Libraries were prepared by immunoSEQ multiplex PCR; TCRdb keeps only in-frame clonotypes and omits some of them. The data show roughly 200,000 clones, approximately 70% seen once.

This chain uses TRBV5-4 with TRBJ2-7; 10 bases are shared with TRBD2. The receptor was derived from a man aged 30 to 39 in good health. The sequencing input was memory CD4+ T cells sorted from blood. Subset indicated: CD45RA-negative fraction. The CDR3 DNA follows: TGTGCCAGCAGCTTATCTGGACTAGCGGCCTACGAGCAGTACTTC. Residues: CASSLSGLAAYEQYF.